The 30 T cell receptor beta chains below were found in one sample sequenced in a study of Ad26.COV2.S vaccination and SARS-CoV-2 variants (dated by TCRdb to the early 2020s). The treatment or condition label corresponds to: 19 received Ad26.COV2.S at low or high dose, single or two shots; 5 received placebo; per-sample allocation not given. For vaccine and placebo recipients, repertoires were sequenced using samples collected on day 63 after the first injection. To prepare the library, the immunoSEQ multiplex PCR assay was applied. TCRdb's version of the immuneACCESS table is confined to in-frame rearrangements and falls short of the full clone set. An unresolved V gene accounts for under half of the shortfall where checked; the remainder is of unknown origin. For this sample there are 320,000 or so clones; approximately 87% appear just once. Of the sample, around 5.5% falls within the top ten clones.

The specimen was peripheral blood, collected in a trial of Ad26.COV2.S vaccine versus placebo. The receptor set was obtained from a person aged 18 to 59 who received the Ad26.COV2.S COVID-19 vaccine or a placebo.

The chain recombines TRBV4-2 with TRBJ1-4; the match to TRBD1 covers 7 bases. The ends lost 3 bases at V and 6 bases at J; junction bases unmatched: 13. The CDR3 consists of 17 residues. Germline loops: CDR1 LGHNA, CDR2 YNFKEQ. CDR3 in amino acids: CASSHPATGEGYEKLFF. CDR3 DNA: TGTGCCAGCAGCCATCCCGCAACAGGGGAGGGATATGAAAAACTGTTTTTT.

The V and J genes are TRBV14 and TRBJ2-5; D remains unclear. Germline-derived CDR1 and CDR2 are SGHDN and FVKESK. The CDR3 is 16 residues long. V gave up 0 bases and J gave up 5 bases, with 16 bases separating them. CDR3 nucleotides: TGTGCCAGCAGCCAAGATACTCCTAGTTTTATGGAGACCCAGTACTTC. Protein product: CASSQDTPSFMETQYF. Filled out from reference TRBV14 and TRBJ2-5, the complete variable domain reads EAGVTQFPSHSVIEKGQTVTLRCDPISGHDNLYWYRRVMGKEIKFLLHFVKESKQDESGMPNNRFLAERTGGTYSTLKVQPAELEDSGVYFCASSQDTPSFMETQYFGPGTRLLVL.

The chain combines TRBV7-2 with TRBJ1-1, with D uncertain. The V and J ends lost 0 bases and 1 base respectively, with 12 bases between them. The CDR3 is 16 residues long. The germline V gene encodes CDR1 SGHTA and CDR2 FQGNSA. The CDR3 DNA follows: TGTGCCAGCAGCTTAGCTTCCGGATTCAGGAACACTGAAGCTTTCTTT. Translation: CASSLASGFRNTEAFF.

This sequence joins TRBV4-3 and TRBJ1-2; D gene uncertain. V gave up 3 bases and J gave up 10 bases, with 9 bases separating them. This CDR3 is 11 amino acids long. Germline CDR1 reads LGHNA; CDR2 reads YSLEER. The CDR3 sequence is CASSQDLDYTF. The CDR3 nucleotides read TGCGCCAGCAGCCAGGACCTCGACTACACCTTC.

This clone was picked up one time. CDR3 coding DNA: TGTGCCTGGAGTGTACGGGGGGCGAGCCATCAGCCCCAGCATTTT. It codes for CAWSVRGASHQPQHF. This chain links TRBV30 with TRBJ1-5, with a weak D call TRBD1 (6 bases). CDR3 length: 15 residues. The ends were cut back, 0 bases at V and 5 bases at J, with 14 bases in the middle. Germline V gene data show CDR1 as GTSNPN and CDR2 as SVGIG (reference sequence).

The chain employs TRBV15 and TRBJ2-3, with TRBD1 identical over 12 bases. Germline CDR1 is LNHNV and CDR2 is YYDKDF (reference sequence). The CDR3 extends over 16 amino acids. V lost 5 bases and J lost 5; bases outside the gene matches: 8. As DNA, the CDR3 is TGTGCCACCAGCCGGTGGGACAGGGGGCATAGAGATACGCAGTATTTT. Its protein is CATSRWDRGHRDTQYF.

The chain carries TRBV6-6 and TRBJ2-7; 7 positions match TRBD1. Germline V gene sequence: CDR1 MNHNY, CDR2 SVGAGI (reference sequence). V lost 2 bases to trimming and J lost 4 bases; unmatched junction nucleotides: 8. The CDR3 runs 15 residues. CDR3 DNA sequence: TGTGCCAGCAGTTACACCGGACAGGCCCGATACGAGCAGTACTTC. Its protein is CASSYTGQARYEQYF.

V usage is TRBV30 and J usage is TRBJ2-1; 8 nucleotides agree with TRBD2. Trimming cost V 3 bases and J 4 bases; bases outside gene matches: 8. Germline loops: CDR1 GTSNPN, CDR2 SVGIG (reference sequence). The CDR3 sequence is 15 residues long. Here the CDR3 DNA reads TGTGCCTGGAGGATATGGACGGGAGGGTACAATGAGCAGTTCTTC. Translation gives CAWRIWTGGYNEQFF.

This chain connects TRBV19 to TRBJ2-7; D not resolved. Looked up from germline, CDR1 is LNHDA and CDR2 is SQIVND (reference sequence). CDR3 length equals 12 residues. Between the trimmed V and J ends, which lost 8 bases and 3 bases, there was a span of 11 bases. The CDR3 here is CASSTGGYEQYF. The DNA for the CDR3 is TGTGCCAGTTCCACGGGCGGCTACGAGCAGTACTTC.

The genes are TRBV4-3 and TRBJ1-2; D is possibly TRBD1 (5 bases). The ends were cut back, 0 bases at V and 4 bases at J, with 15 bases in the middle. The germline CDR1 and CDR2 sequences are LGHNA and YSLEER. The CDR3 has 16 residues. The CDR3, as DNA: TGCGCCAGCAGCCAAGATTTTGGGAGGGGTGGCTATGGCTACACCTTC. This translates into CASSQDFGRGGYGYTF.

This sequence joins TRBV7-2 and TRBJ2-3, with 11 bases fitting TRBD2. Germline V gene sequence: CDR1 SGHTA, CDR2 FQGNSA. J gave up 3 bases and V 5 bases, and 4 bases lay outside the gene matches. The CDR3 extends over 15 amino acids. The CDR3 here is CASSPTSGTTDTQYF. The DNA of the CDR3 is TGTGCCAGCAGCCCGACTAGCGGGACGACAGATACGCAGTATTTT.

The chain recombines TRBV5-5 with TRBJ1-5, with D possibly TRBD1 on 6 matching bases. Trimming stripped 8 bases from V and 3 bases from J, with 21 bases between. This CDR3 has 16 amino acids. Germline lookup yields CDR1 SGHKS and CDR2 YYEKEE (reference sequence). The CDR3 bases are TGTGCCAGTGACGGGGGGCAGGGGCTTTACAATCAGCCCCAGCATTTT. Protein sequence: CASDGGQGLYNQPQHF. Filled out from reference TRBV5-5 and TRBJ1-5, the complete variable domain reads DAGVTQSPTHLIKTRGQQVTLRCSPISGHKSVSWYQQVLGQGPQFIFQYYEKEERGRGNFPDRFSARQFPNYSSELNVNALLLGDSALYLCASDGGQGLYNQPQHFGDGTRLSIL.

The gene calls are TRBV7-9 and TRBJ1-4; D ambiguous. CDR3 length equals 12 residues. V gave up 0 bases and J gave up 8 bases, with 4 bases separating them. CDR1 and CDR2 (germline): SEHNR, FQNEAQ (reference sequence). The CDR3 DNA is TGTGCCAGCAGCTTAGCGTTAGAAAAACTGTTTTTT. Its translation: CASSLALEKLFF. Full variable domain (outside the CDR3, taken from reference TRBV7-9 and TRBJ1-4): DTGVSQNPRHKITKRGQNVTFRCDPISEHNRLYWYRQTLGQGPEFLTYFQNEAQLEKSRLLSDRFSAERPKGSFSTLEIQRTEQGDSAMYLCASSLALEKLFFGSGTQLSVL.

The rearrangement joins TRBV4-3 to TRBJ1-1, with TRBD1 matching over 12 bases. CDR3 length equals 17 residues. From germline, CDR1 is LGHNA and CDR2 YSLEER. After removal of 5 bases from V and 4 bases from J, the junction contained 11 bases not matched to a gene. The CDR3 sequence: CASSLSGTGGVGTEAFF. The CDR3 DNA sequence: TGCGCCAGCAGCTTATCCGGGACAGGGGGCGTTGGCACTGAAGCTTTCTTT.

The chain is built from TRBV10-3 and TRBJ2-7; possible D gene TRBD2, 6 bases. From germline, CDR1 is ENHRY and CDR2 SYGVKD. V lost 5 bases and J lost 4, with 15 bases in between. There are 14 residues in the CDR3. The DNA of the CDR3 is TGTGCCATCAGTAAAGGGGCAGGGACTTACGAGCAGTACGTC. It codes for CAISKGAGTYEQYV.

V gene TRBV7-9 combines with J gene TRBJ1-1; D is unclear. The CDR3 is made up of 13 amino acids. V was trimmed by 2 bases and J by 3 bases, leaving 7 bases between them. Germline-derived CDR1 and CDR2 are SEHNR and FQNEAQ (reference sequence). The chain's CDR3 is CASSLRSDTEAFF. CDR3 coding DNA: TGTGCCAGCAGCTTAAGGTCCGACACTGAAGCTTTCTTT.

The genes are TRBV4-1 and TRBJ2-1, with 7 bases identical to TRBD1. The CDR3 loop spans 15 amino acids. Trimming took 1 base from V and 6 from J; bases not matched to a gene: 6. The V gene's germline CDR1 is MGHRA and CDR2 YSYEKL. CDR3 bases: TGCGCCAGCAGCCAAGCACAGGGGCTCGCCAATGAGCAGTTCTTC. This sequence encodes CASSQAQGLANEQFF.

With respect to this clone: In the same sample, other DNA sequences code for this CDR3. This chain joins TRBV6-5 and TRBJ2-2, with D perhaps TRBD2 (7 bases). The CDR3 has 15 amino acids. The V and J ends lost 6 bases and 3 bases respectively, with 14 bases between them. Germline V gene data show CDR1 as MNHEY and CDR2 as SVGAGI. The CDR3 loop is CASRGGGRDTGELFF. The CDR3 DNA reads as TGTGCCAGCAGGGGAGGGGGTAGGGACACCGGGGAGCTGTTTTTT.

The CDR3 DNA reads as TGTGCCAGCAGCTCCCTCCGGGACGGAGGGGTGGCGAACACTGAAGCTTTCTTT. Translated, it gives CASSSLRDGGVANTEAFF. The genes are TRBV7-9 and TRBJ1-1, with D possibly TRBD1 on 5 matching bases. CDR1 and CDR2 from the germline V gene are SEHNR and FQNEAQ (reference sequence). This CDR3 has 18 residues. Trimming shortened V by 4 bases and J by 1 base, and 22 bases separated the two germline ends.

The CDR3 region has the DNA TGTGCCAGCATGAATCTTGGCGTTGAGCAGTTCTTC. Its protein is CASMNLGVEQFF. The chain carries TRBV6-6 and TRBJ2-1; D is unresolved. The germline V gene encodes CDR1 MNHNY and CDR2 SVGAGI (reference sequence). The CDR3 consists of 12 residues. The ends were cut back, 7 bases at V and 9 bases at J, with 13 bases in the middle.

The CDR3 DNA is TGTGCCAGCAGTTGGTCCCGGGATCTAGCGTACCAAGAGACCCAGTACTTC. Translated: CASSWSRDLAYQETQYF. The V call is TRBV6-2 or TRBV6-3, the J call TRBJ2-5, with D possibly TRBD2 on 6 matching bases. In germline, CDR1 is MNHEY, CDR2 SVGEGT. The CDR3 has 17 residues. Trimming removed 4 bases at V and 0 bases at J, with 18 bases between.

The chain joins TRBV19 to TRBJ1-4, with 10 bases fitting TRBD1. Germline CDR1 reads LNHDA; CDR2 reads SQIVND (reference sequence). The CDR3 is 15 residues long. J gave up 4 bases and V 11 bases, and 10 bases lay outside the gene matches. The CDR3: CASSGQGVSNEKLFF. The CDR3 DNA is TGTGCCTCCTCCGGACAGGGGGTCAGTAATGAAAAACTGTTTTTT.

The CDR3 loop is CASSFTLGQGGRGYTF. The CDR3 nucleotides read TGTGCCAGCAGCTTTACGCTGGGACAGGGTGGTCGGGGCTACACCTTC. The V call is TRBV5-8, the J call TRBJ1-2, with 9 bases identical to TRBD1. The germline CDR1 and CDR2 sequences are SGHTS and YDEGEE. The V and J ends lost 2 bases and 8 bases, in that order; junction bases with no gene match: 13. CDR3 length: 16 residues.

The chain joins TRBV14 to TRBJ1-1; weak D call: TRBD1 (5 bases). CDR3 length: 14 amino acids. Looked up from germline, CDR1 is SGHDN and CDR2 is FVKESK. V dropped 1 base and J dropped 6 bases, with 12 bases sitting between them. The CDR3 DNA is TGTGCCAGCAGCCAAGCCTGGGGGGGGTCTGAAGCTTTCTTT. Its protein product is CASSQAWGGSEAFF.

The chain uses TRBV11-2 and TRBJ1-1, with D maybe TRBD1 (5 bases). Looked up from germline, CDR1 is SGHAT and CDR2 is FQNNGV. V lost 1 base, J lost 0 bases, and 15 bases lay in between. The CDR3 totals 17 residues. CDR3: CASSLARQGYMNTEAFF. CDR3 bases: TGTGCCAGCAGCTTAGCTCGCCAGGGTTATATGAACACTGAAGCTTTCTTT.

This chain links TRBV18 with TRBJ2-3, with a weak D call TRBD1 (6 bases). The ends were cut back, 3 bases at V and 0 bases at J, with 19 bases in the middle. Germline V gene data show CDR1 as KGHSH and CDR2 as LQKENI. The CDR3 is 18 amino acids. The CDR3 DNA reads as TGTGCCAGCTCACCTCCGGTGGGGGCAGCCCCGAGCACAGATACGCAGTATTTT. Protein sequence: CASSPPVGAAPSTDTQYF.

This clone was counted once. Other DNA sequences in the sample encode the same CDR3. The chain uses TRBV6-5 and TRBJ1-5; the match to TRBD1 covers 8 bases. CDR1 is MNHEY and CDR2 is SVGAGI in the germline V gene. This CDR3 region has 15 residues. The junction had 4 bases not matched to a gene; V was cut back by 5 bases and J by 1 base. The CDR3 loop reads CASSPDRGSNQPQHF. Here the CDR3 DNA reads TGTGCCAGCAGTCCCGACAGGGGAAGCAATCAGCCCCAGCATTTT.

The chain links TRBV6-1 to TRBJ1-5; no reliable D call. This CDR3 is built from 14 residues. In germline, CDR1 is MNHNS, CDR2 SASEGT. V was trimmed by 1 base and J by 7 bases, leaving 11 bases between them. Written as DNA, the CDR3 is TGTGCCAGCAGTGAAGGGCAGTGGAGGCAGCCCCAGCATTTT. It translates to CASSEGQWRQPQHF.

The rearrangement joins TRBV5-5 to TRBJ2-3, with D perhaps TRBD1 (6 bases). V lost 0 bases, J lost 6 bases, and 29 bases lay in between. The CDR3 length is 20 residues. Germline loops: CDR1 SGHKS, CDR2 YYEKEE (reference sequence). The CDR3 DNA is TGTGCCAGCAGCTTGGAAGAACAGGGCTTCCAAGCCTCTAGACCCGATACGCAGTATTTT. It is translated as CASSLEEQGFQASRPDTQYF. Full variable domain (missing parts from reference TRBV5-5 and TRBJ2-3): DAGVTQSPTHLIKTRGQQVTLRCSPISGHKSVSWYQQVLGQGPQFIFQYYEKEERGRGNFPDRFSARQFPNYSSELNVNALLLGDSALYLCASSLEEQGFQASRPDTQYFGPGTRLTVL.

V and J are TRBV7-9 and TRBJ1-1; D is uncertain. This CDR3 has 15 residues. V was pared by 5 bases and J by 1 base, with 14 bases between. The germline gives CDR1 SEHNR, CDR2 FQNEAQ (reference sequence). CDR3 sequence: CASSPPRPSNTEAFF. The CDR3 DNA follows: TGTGCCAGCAGCCCACCCAGACCCTCGAACACTGAAGCTTTCTTT.